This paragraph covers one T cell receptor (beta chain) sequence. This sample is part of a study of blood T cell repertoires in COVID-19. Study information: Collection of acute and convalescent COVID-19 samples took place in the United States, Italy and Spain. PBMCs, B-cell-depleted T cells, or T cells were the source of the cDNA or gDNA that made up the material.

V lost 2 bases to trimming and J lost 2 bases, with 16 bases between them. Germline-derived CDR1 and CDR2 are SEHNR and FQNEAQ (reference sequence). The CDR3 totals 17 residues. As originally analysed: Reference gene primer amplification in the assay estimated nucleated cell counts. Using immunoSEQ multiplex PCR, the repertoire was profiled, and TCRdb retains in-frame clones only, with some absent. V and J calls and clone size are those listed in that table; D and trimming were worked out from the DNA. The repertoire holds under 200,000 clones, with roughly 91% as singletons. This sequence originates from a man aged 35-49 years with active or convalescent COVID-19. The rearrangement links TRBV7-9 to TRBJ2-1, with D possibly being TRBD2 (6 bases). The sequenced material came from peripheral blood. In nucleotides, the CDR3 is TGTGCCAGCAGCTTACTCGGAGGGACCGAAGCCTACAATGAGCAGTTCTTC. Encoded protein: CASSLLGGTEAYNEQFF.